What follows is one T cell receptor (beta chain) and its context. Its antigen is unknown. An even split of each subset's genomic DNA across several immunoSEQ plates was performed. Assay used: immunoSEQ multiplex PCR; TCRdb lists only in-frame clones, some missing. Among around 2.1 million clones listed, about 92% were seen once. The sample belongs to a study of shared clonotypes between healthy human individuals. Germline V gene sequence: CDR1 MDHEN, CDR2 SYDVKM. CDR3 size: 13 residues. Trimming shortened V by 2 bases and J by 7 bases, and 11 bases separated the two germline ends. Terminally differentiated effector memory CD45RA+ cells were excluded from the naive CD8 cells, which were CD45RO-negative and positively selected for CCR7. Findings and caveats of the study: Compared with memory subsets, naive subsets generally had larger estimated richness. Non-shared clonotypes had lower generation probabilities than clonotypes shared by all four sorted-subset donors.

This receptor was obtained from a man between 18 and 35 years old in good health. Some clones in this sample may be carry-over from other donors' samples. The rearrangement uses TRBV28 and TRBJ1-1; perhaps TRBD1 as D (5 bases). The source material was naive CD8+ T cells from PBMCs. CDR3: CASSLGGDLEAFF. The CDR3 coding sequence is TGTGCCAGCAGTTTAGGGGGGGACCTTGAAGCTTTCTTT.